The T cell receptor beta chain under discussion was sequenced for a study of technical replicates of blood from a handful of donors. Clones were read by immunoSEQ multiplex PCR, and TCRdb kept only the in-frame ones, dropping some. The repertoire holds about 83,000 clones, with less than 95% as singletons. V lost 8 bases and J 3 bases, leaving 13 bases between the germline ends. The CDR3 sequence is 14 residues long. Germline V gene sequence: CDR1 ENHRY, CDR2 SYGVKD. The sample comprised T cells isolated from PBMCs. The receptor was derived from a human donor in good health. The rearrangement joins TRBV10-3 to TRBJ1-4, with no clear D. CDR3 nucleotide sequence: TGTGCCATCGGAGGTGGGCAGCCTAATGAAAAACTGTTTTTT. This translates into CAIGGGQPNEKLFF.